Listed below are T cell receptor beta chains from one sample, sequenced in a study of T cells in Graves' hyperthyroidism and ophthalmopathy. TCRdb called the multiplex PCR reads again in MiXCR, with one record for every CDR3 protein. The data show hundreds of thousands of distinct CDR3 sequences, about 16% seen once. Sequencing was done on a sample of blood. These receptors were taken from a woman in her 40s with Graves' ophthalmopathy. CDR3s include the opening cysteine and the closing phenylalanine or tryptophan. Each record gives: CDR3 protein, CDR3 DNA, D gene, J gene, V gene, clone size. D genes are given only for firm matches. Rows may omit the clone size; those that give it use once, few, many or a size class.

CDR3 protein: CARNPGQPYGYTF
CDR3 DNA: TGTGCCAGGAACCCGGGACAGCCTTATGGCTACACCTTC
D gene: TRBD1
J gene: TRBJ1-2
V gene: TRBV27
clone size: few

CDR3 protein: CSVERGDYGYTF
CDR3 DNA: TGCAGCGTTGAACGTGGTGACTATGGCTACACCTTC
D gene: NA
J gene: TRBJ1-2
V gene: TRBV29-1
clone size: few

CDR3 protein: CATRGQGDTEAFF
CDR3 DNA: TGTGCCACCCGGGGACAGGGGGACACTGAAGCTTTCTTT
D gene: TRBD1
J gene: TRBJ1-1
V gene: TRBV11-2
clone size: many

CDR3 protein: CASSLRMASFQETQYF
CDR3 DNA: TGTGCCAGCAGCTTGCGGATGGCGAGCTTCCAAGAGACCCAGTACTTC
D gene: NA
J gene: TRBJ2-5
V gene: TRBV5-4
clone size: few

CDR3 protein: CASSFPGQGPYEQYF
CDR3 DNA: TGTGCCAGCAGCTTTCCGGGACAGGGGCCCTACGAGCAGTACTTC
D gene: TRBD1
J gene: TRBJ2-7
V gene: TRBV5-4
clone size: NA

CDR3 protein: CASSPDVRANEKLFF
CDR3 DNA: TGTGCCAGCAGCCCCGACGTGAGAGCTAATGAAAAACTGTTTTTT
D gene: NA
J gene: TRBJ1-4
V gene: TRBV7-6
clone size: few

CDR3 protein: CAISESTLGYTF
CDR3 DNA: TGTGCCATCAGTGAGTCGACCTTGGGCTACACCTTC
D gene: NA
J gene: TRBJ1-2
V gene: TRBV10-3
clone size: NA

CDR3 protein: CASSYSRDSTNSPLHF
CDR3 DNA: TGTGCCAGCAGTTACTCAAGGGACAGTACGAATTCACCCCTCCACTTT
D gene: TRBD1
J gene: TRBJ1-6
V gene: TRBV6-5
clone size: NA

CDR3 protein: CASSLRPILRDTQYF
CDR3 DNA: TGTGCCAGCTCACTGCGACCGATCCTGAGGGATACGCAGTATTTT
D gene: NA
J gene: TRBJ2-3
V gene: TRBV18
clone size: many

CDR3 protein: CASRDSSEQYF
CDR3 DNA: TGTGCCAGCAGAGACAGTTCCGAGCAGTACTTC
D gene: NA
J gene: TRBJ2-7
V gene: TRBV28
clone size: few